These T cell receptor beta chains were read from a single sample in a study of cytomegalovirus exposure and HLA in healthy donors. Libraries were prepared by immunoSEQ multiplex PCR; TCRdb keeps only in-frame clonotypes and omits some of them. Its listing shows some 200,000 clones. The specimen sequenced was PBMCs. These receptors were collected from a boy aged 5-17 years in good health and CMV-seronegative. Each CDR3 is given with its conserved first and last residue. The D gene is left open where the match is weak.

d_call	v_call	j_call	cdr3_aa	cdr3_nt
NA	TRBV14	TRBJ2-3	CASSRKRWGQRDTQYF	TGTGCCAGCAGCCGTAAAAGGTGGGGGCAGAGGGATACGCAGTATTTT
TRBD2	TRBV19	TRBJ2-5	CASSRLAAVGETQYF	TGTGCCAGTAGTAGACTAGCGGCGGTGGGAGAGACCCAGTACTTC
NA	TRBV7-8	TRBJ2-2	CASSLRQGYTGELFF	TGTGCCAGCAGCTTACGGCAGGGATACACCGGGGAGCTGTTTTTT
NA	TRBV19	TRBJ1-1	CASQHGLAYEAFF	TGTGCCAGCCAACACGGGTTAGCCTATGAAGCTTTCTTT
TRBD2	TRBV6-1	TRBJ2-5	CASRDVRRGSETQYF	TGTGCCAGCAGGGATGTTCGGCGGGGGAGCGAGACCCAGTACTTC
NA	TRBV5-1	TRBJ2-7	CASSLVGGSYEQYF	TGCGCCAGCAGCTTGGTCGGCGGCTCCTACGAGCAGTACTTC
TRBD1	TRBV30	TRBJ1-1	CAWRVDREVTEAFF	TGTGCCTGGAGGGTGGACAGGGAGGTCACTGAAGCTTTCTTT
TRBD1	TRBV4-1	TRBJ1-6	CASSRIPTGVDSPLHF	TGCGCCAGCAGCCGGATACCGACAGGGGTTGATTCACCCCTCCACTTT
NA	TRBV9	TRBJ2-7	CASSVAGFAYEQYF	TGTGCCAGCAGCGTAGCCGGGTTCGCCTACGAGCAGTACTTC
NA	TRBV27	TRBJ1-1	CASSSIGVMRTEAFF	TGTGCCAGCAGTTCAATAGGAGTTATGAGAACTGAAGCTTTCTTT
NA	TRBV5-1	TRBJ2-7	CASNLGGGEQYF	TGCGCCAGCAACCTGGGGGGTGGCGAGCAGTACTTC
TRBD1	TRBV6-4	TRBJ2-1	CASSDSYRGSKNEQFF	TGTGCCAGCAGTGATTCCTACAGGGGTTCGAAAAATGAGCAGTTCTTC
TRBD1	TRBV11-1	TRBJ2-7	CASSLGTGYEQYF	TGTGCCAGCAGCTTAGGGACAGGCTACGAGCAGTACTTC
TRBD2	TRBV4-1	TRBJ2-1	CASSQGLAGGIFNEQFF	TGCGCCAGCAGCCAAGGACTAGCGGGGGGGATTTTCAATGAGCAGTTCTTC
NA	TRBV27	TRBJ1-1	CASSLEGPNTEAFF	TGTGCCAGCAGTTTAGAGGGCCCGAACACTGAAGCTTTCTTT
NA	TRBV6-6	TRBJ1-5	CASRMENQPQHF	TGTGCCAGCAGAATGGAGAATCAGCCCCAGCATTTT
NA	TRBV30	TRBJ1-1	CAWVSTEAFF	TGTGCCTGGGTATCCACTGAAGCTTTCTTT
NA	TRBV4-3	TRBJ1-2	CASSQAAGGYGYTF	TGCGCCAGCAGCCAAGCGGCGGGAGGCTATGGCTACACCTTC
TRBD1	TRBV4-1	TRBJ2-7	CASSQVGQGTYEQYF	TGCGCCAGCAGCCAAGTGGGACAGGGAACCTACGAGCAGTACTTC
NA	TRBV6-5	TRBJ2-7	CASTDSYYEQYF	TGTGCCAGCACCGACAGTTACTACGAGCAGTACTTC
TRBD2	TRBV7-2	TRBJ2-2	CASSVSGGGTGELFF	TGTGCCAGCAGCGTTAGCGGGGGGGGGACCGGGGAGCTGTTTTTT
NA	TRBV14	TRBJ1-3	CASSQVLTDSGNTIYF	TGTGCCAGCAGCCAAGTATTAACAGACTCTGGAAACACCATATATTTT
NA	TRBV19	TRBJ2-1	CASNSYNEQFF	TGTGCCAGTAATAGCTACAATGAGCAGTTCTTC
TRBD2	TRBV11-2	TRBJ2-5	CASSLERGGLQETQYF	TGTGCCAGCAGCTTAGAACGCGGGGGGCTCCAAGAGACCCAGTACTTC
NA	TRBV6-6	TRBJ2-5	CASSSYERQETQYF	TGTGCCAGCAGTTCGTACGAGCGCCAAGAGACCCAGTACTTC
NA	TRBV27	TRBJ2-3	CASASTRADTQYF	TGTGCCAGCGCTTCAACCCGGGCAGATACGCAGTATTTT
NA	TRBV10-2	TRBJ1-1	CASRGGAEAFF	TGCGCCAGCCGCGGGGGCGCTGAAGCTTTCTTT
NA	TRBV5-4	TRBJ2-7	CASSLAGTSPHEQYF	TGTGCCAGCAGCTTGGCCGGGACAAGTCCCCACGAGCAGTACTTC
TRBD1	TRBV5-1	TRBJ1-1	CASSLDRGRTEAFF	TGCGCCAGCAGCTTGGACAGGGGTCGGACTGAAGCTTTCTTT
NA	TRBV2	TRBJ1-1	CACRGTKGVQDTEAFF	TGTGCCTGCCGGGGGACCAAGGGAGTTCAGGACACTGAAGCTTTCTTT
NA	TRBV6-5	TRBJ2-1	CASSLSRGREQFF	TGTGCCAGCAGTCTCAGTCGAGGGCGCGAGCAGTTCTTC
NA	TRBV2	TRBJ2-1	CASSKDYSGDEQFF	TGTGCCAGCAGTAAGGACTATTCGGGCGATGAGCAGTTCTTC
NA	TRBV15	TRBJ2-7	CATSSHRELYFSYEQYF	TGTGCCACCAGCAGCCACCGGGAACTCTACTTCTCCTACGAGCAGTACTTC
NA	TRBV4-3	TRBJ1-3	CASSQDEWGTQGQDSGNTIYF	TGCGCCAGCAGCCAAGATGAATGGGGCACACAGGGTCAGGACTCTGGAAACACCATATATTTT
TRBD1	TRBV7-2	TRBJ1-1	CASSSPITGGGGDTEAFF	TGTGCCAGCAGCTCCCCTATCACAGGGGGAGGCGGTGACACTGAAGCTTTCTTT
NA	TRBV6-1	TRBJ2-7	CASSDLGRDIWIYEQYF	TGTGCCAGCAGTGATCTCGGTAGGGACATTTGGATCTACGAGCAGTACTTC
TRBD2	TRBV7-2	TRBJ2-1	CASSLVAGGPLYNEQFF	TGTGCCAGCAGCTTAGTAGCGGGGGGCCCATTATACAATGAGCAGTTCTTC
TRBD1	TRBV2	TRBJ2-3	CASSVETGADTQYF	TGTGCCAGCAGTGTTGAGACAGGGGCAGATACGCAGTATTTT
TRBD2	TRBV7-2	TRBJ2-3	CASSQRGVLPVGDTQYF	TGTGCCAGCAGCCAACGGGGGGTCCTTCCAGTGGGAGATACGCAGTATTTT
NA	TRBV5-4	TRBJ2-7	CASSLGSREYEQYF	TGTGCCAGCAGCTTGGGTAGCCGGGAATACGAGCAGTACTTC
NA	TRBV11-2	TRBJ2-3	CASSLAGDTDTQYF	TGTGCCAGCAGCTTAGCGGGGGACACAGATACGCAGTATTTT
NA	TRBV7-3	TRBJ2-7	CASSNGPTTVAEQYF	TGTGCCAGCAGCAACGGCCCGACGACAGTGGCCGAGCAGTACTTC
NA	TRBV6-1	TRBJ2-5	CASSESDQETQYF	TGTGCCAGCAGTGAATCTGACCAAGAGACCCAGTACTTC
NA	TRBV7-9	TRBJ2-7	CASSLVVEPDEQYF	TGTGCCAGCAGCTTAGTAGTGGAGCCGGACGAGCAGTACTTC
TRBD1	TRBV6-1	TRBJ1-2	CASSGQGARYGYTF	TGTGCCAGCAGTGGGCAGGGGGCCAGGTATGGCTACACCTTC